Sequencing of this T cell receptor (beta chain) was carried out in a study of cytomegalovirus exposure and HLA in healthy donors. Overall study findings and caveats: The HLA-A and HLA-B alleles of most subjects were reportedly predicted accurately from TCR beta sequences.

The CDR3 is 15 residues long. Germline V gives CDR1 SGDLS, CDR2 YYNGEE. Deletions cut 0 bases from V and 10 bases from J, with 19 bases between. Concerning this clone: Its specificity is unknown.

The PCR made use of 60 Vbeta and 13 Jbeta primers. Clones were sequenced by immunoSEQ multiplex PCR, and TCRdb holds only the in-frame ones, with some missing. The top ten hold 1.5% to 2% of the sample, which has 150,000 to 200,000 clones, roughly 83% seen once. The chain recombines TRBV9 with TRBJ1-1, with D possibly matching TRBD1 (6 bases). The sequenced material came from PBMCs. The sequence was obtained from a woman between 50 and 59 years old in good health and CMV-seronegative. The CDR3 DNA reads TGTGCCAGCAGCGTAGTAGGAGAAGGACAGTTTGTAGCTTTCTTT. Translated, it gives CASSVVGEGQFVAFF.